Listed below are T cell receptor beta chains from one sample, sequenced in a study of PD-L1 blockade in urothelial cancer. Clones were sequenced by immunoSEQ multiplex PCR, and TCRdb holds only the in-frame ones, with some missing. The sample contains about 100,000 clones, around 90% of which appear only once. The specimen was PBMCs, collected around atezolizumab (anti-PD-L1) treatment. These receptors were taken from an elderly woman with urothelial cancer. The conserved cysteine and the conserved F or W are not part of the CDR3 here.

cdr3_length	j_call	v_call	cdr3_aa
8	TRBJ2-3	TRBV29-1	SVERGPQY
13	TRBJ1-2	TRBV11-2	ASSLGGARGDGYT
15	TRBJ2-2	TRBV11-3	ASSFSSGTGYTGELF
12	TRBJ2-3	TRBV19	ASSMGAQTDTQY
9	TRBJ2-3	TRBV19	ATGLTDTQY
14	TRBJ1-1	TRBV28	ASSQIQGAVNTEAF
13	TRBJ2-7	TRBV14	ASSPLAGGAYEQY
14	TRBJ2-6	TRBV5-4	ASSFHSGSGANVLT
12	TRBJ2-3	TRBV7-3	ASSLGTSSDTQY
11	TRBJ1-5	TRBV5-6	ASSPGVGGPQH
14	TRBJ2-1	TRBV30	AWSVRRLAGSNEQF
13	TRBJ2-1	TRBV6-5	ASSRDIPVDNEQF
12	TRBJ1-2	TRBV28	ASSLLSGLYGYT
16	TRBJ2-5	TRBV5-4	ASSLGSGQRERQETQY
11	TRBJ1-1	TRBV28	ASSPPENTEAF